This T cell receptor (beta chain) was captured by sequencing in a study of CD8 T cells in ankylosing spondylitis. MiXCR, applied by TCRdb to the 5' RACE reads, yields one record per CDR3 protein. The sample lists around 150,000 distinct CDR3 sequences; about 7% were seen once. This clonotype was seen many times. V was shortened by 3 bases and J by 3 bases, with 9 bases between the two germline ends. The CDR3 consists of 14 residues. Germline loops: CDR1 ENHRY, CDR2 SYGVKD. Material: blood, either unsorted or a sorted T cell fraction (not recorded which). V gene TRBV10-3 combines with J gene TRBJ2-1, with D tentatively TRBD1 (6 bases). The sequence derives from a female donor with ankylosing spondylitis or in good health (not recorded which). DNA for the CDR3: TGTGCCATCAGTGAACGGACAGTCTACAATGAGCAGTTCTTC. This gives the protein CAISERTVYNEQFF.